These 16 T cell receptor beta chains share one sample of origin, sequenced in a study of response to subunit inactivated influenza vaccine. Using its own MiXCR run on the RT-PCR reads, TCRdb lists one record per CDR3 protein. The data show about half a million distinct CDR3 sequences, approximately 11% seen once. Sequenced here: PBMCs from blood, sampled 40 to 50 days after vaccination. The receptor source for this set is a man aged 50 to 60 who received an inactivated influenza vaccine.

This clonotype was seen a handful of times. V and J are TRBV6-5 and TRBJ2-3; 11 bases align to TRBD2. Germline CDR1 MNHEY, CDR2 SVGAGI. This CDR3 has 17 amino acids. After removal of 0 bases from V and 10 bases from J, the junction contained 12 bases not matched to a gene. The CDR3 DNA is TGTGCCAGCAGTTACTCCTCTAGCGGGGGGAACATAGGGTCGCAGTATTTT. It translates to CASSYSSSGGNIGSQYF.

This clonotype showed up many times. The chain employs TRBV12-3 or TRBV12-4 and TRBJ2-5; D is unresolved. The CDR3 sequence is 13 residues long. V lost 3 bases and J lost 2, with 7 bases in between. In nucleotides, the CDR3 is TGTGCCAGCAGTTTCGAACGGCAAGAGACCCAGTACTTC. Its protein product is CASSFERQETQYF.

This clonotype was recorded a few times. V usage is TRBV4-3 and J usage is TRBJ2-6; D possibly uses TRBD1 or TRBD2 (5 bases each). The CDR3 contains 19 residues. Trimming removed 0 bases from V and 0 bases from J, with 15 bases in between. In germline, CDR1 is LGHNA, CDR2 YSLEER. CDR3 coding DNA: TGCGCCAGCAGCCAAGAGACGGGGCGGAGTTTCTCTGGGGCCAACGTCCTGACTTTC. Translation: CASSQETGRSFSGANVLTF.

This chain links TRBV11-2 with TRBJ2-7; 11 bases are shared with TRBD2. The CDR3 is 20 amino acids. CDR1 SGHAT and CDR2 FQNNGV come from the germline V gene. V lost 3 bases, J lost 4 bases, and 20 bases stayed unmatched. As DNA, the CDR3 is TGTGCCAGCAGCTTCCCTACTAGCGGGAGTTTAGTTATAAAAGAATACGAGCAGTACTTC. This translates into CASSFPTSGSLVIKEYEQYF.

This clonotype was observed a few times. The rearrangement uses TRBV12-3 or TRBV12-4 and TRBJ1-6; D is undetermined. Trimming removed 7 bases at V and 0 bases at J, with 7 bases between. The CDR3 extends over 14 amino acids. CDR3 in DNA: TGTGCCAGCACCACAGACTCCTATAATTCACCCCTCCACTTT. This translates into CASTTDSYNSPLHF.

This clonotype was observed a handful of times. The chain has TRBV20-1 and TRBJ1-4, with a tentative D call TRBD1 (5 bases). V was shortened by 0 bases and J by 2 bases, with 22 bases between the two germline ends. CDR1 is DFQATT and CDR2 is SNEGSKA in the germline V gene (reference sequence). This CDR3 is 19 amino acids long. DNA of the CDR3: TGCAGTGCTAGAGATGTTGGGACTTGGGGCGGAAATACTAATGAAAAACTGTTTTTT. This gives the protein CSARDVGTWGGNTNEKLFF.

This clonotype came up a few times. DNA for the CDR3: TGCGCCAGCAGCAACCGGGACGAAGGCTACGAGCAGTACTTC. This sequence encodes CASSNRDEGYEQYF. V and J are TRBV5-1 and TRBJ2-7; either TRBD1 or TRBD2 may fit D (5 bases each). The CDR3 totals 14 residues. Looked up from germline, CDR1 is SGHRS and CDR2 is YFSETQ. V gave up 4 bases and J gave up 3 bases, with 14 bases separating them.

The chain combines TRBV21-1 with TRBJ2-5. TRBV21-1 is deemed a pseudogene. The CDR3 sequence is 11 residues long. The CDR3: CATAGQETQYF. Here the CDR3 DNA reads TGTGCCACAGCCGGCCAAGAGACCCAGTACTTC.

This clonotype showed up many times. The rearrangement uses TRBV6-2 or TRBV6-3 and TRBJ1-6; possible D gene TRBD1, 6 bases. V was trimmed by 0 bases and J by 7 bases, leaving 16 bases between them. Germline V gene sequence: CDR1 MNHEY, CDR2 SVGEGT. The CDR3 runs to 17 residues. CDR3 coding DNA: TGTGCCAGCAGTTACTCCTACGACAGGCGCCAGAATTCACCCCTCCACTTT. This translates into CASSYSYDRRQNSPLHF.

This clonotype was observed a few times. The chain employs TRBV7-9 and TRBJ2-2; D not resolved. Trimming removed 5 bases from V and 6 bases from J, with 7 bases in between. The CDR3 spans 12 residues. CDR1 is SEHNR and CDR2 is FQNEAQ in the germline V gene (reference sequence). The CDR3 DNA sequence: TGTGCCAGCAGCCATACCGCCGGGGAGCTGTTTTTT. Residues: CASSHTAGELFF.

The chain has TRBV6-2 or TRBV6-3 and TRBJ2-5; D remains unclear. The V end lost 7 bases, the J end lost 5 bases, and 8 bases lay between the germline ends. CDR1 MNHEY and CDR2 SVGEGT come from the germline V gene. The CDR3 sequence is 11 residues long. CDR3 sequence: CASTNSETQYF. The CDR3 nucleotides are TGTGCCAGCACTAACTCTGAGACCCAGTACTTC.

The CDR3 bases are TGTGCCAGCAGCACCGCAGGGAATCAGCCCCAGCATTTT. Translating gives CASSTAGNQPQHF. The J gene is TRBJ1-5, the V gene TRBV5-6, with D perhaps matching TRBD1 (5 bases). Germline CDR1 and CDR2: SGHDT and YYEEEE. The CDR3 contains 13 residues. The germline V and J ends were trimmed by 4 bases and 4 bases, with 9 bases remaining between them.

This clonotype was seen more than once but under ten times. CDR3 loop: CATRPGGSDNQPQHF. CDR3 bases: TGTGCCACTAGACCAGGGGGTAGTGACAATCAGCCCCAGCATTTT. This rearrangement joins TRBV10-3 to TRBJ1-5; the match to TRBD1 covers 7 bases. The CDR3 is 15 amino acids. The J segment lost 3 bases and the V segment lost 10 bases, leaving 12 bases of the junction unmatched. Germline values: CDR1 ENHRY, CDR2 SYGVKD.

CDR3 in amino acids: CASSSRLAGAPAPYEQYF. The CDR3, as DNA: TGTGCCAGCAGTTCGCGACTAGCGGGAGCCCCGGCGCCCTACGAGCAGTACTTC. The V call is TRBV6-2 or TRBV6-3, the J call TRBJ2-7, with 12 bases that match TRBD2. V gave up 4 bases and J gave up 2 bases; unmatched junction bases: 12. The CDR3 has 18 residues. CDR1 MNHEY and CDR2 SVGEGT come from the germline V gene.

The chain employs TRBV5-5 and TRBJ1-2, with unresolved D. The V end lost 0 bases, the J end lost 2 bases, and 11 bases lay between the germline ends. Germline CDR1 and CDR2: SGHKS and YYEKEE (reference sequence). The CDR3 is made up of 15 amino acids. In DNA form, the CDR3 reads TGTGCCAGCAGCTTGGCCTCCGGCACAAACTATGGCTACACCTTC. Translating gives CASSLASGTNYGYTF.

The genes are TRBV7-3 and TRBJ2-2; 13 bases are shared with TRBD2. The CDR3 spans 20 residues. V was pared by 5 bases and J by 4 bases, with 16 bases of the junction left unmatched. Germline V gene data show CDR1 as SGHTA and CDR2 as FQGTGA. CDR3 region: CASSANRIGGTSGTTGELFF. The DNA of the CDR3 is TGTGCCAGCAGCGCGAATCGAATAGGGGGGACTAGCGGGACCACCGGGGAGCTGTTTTTT.